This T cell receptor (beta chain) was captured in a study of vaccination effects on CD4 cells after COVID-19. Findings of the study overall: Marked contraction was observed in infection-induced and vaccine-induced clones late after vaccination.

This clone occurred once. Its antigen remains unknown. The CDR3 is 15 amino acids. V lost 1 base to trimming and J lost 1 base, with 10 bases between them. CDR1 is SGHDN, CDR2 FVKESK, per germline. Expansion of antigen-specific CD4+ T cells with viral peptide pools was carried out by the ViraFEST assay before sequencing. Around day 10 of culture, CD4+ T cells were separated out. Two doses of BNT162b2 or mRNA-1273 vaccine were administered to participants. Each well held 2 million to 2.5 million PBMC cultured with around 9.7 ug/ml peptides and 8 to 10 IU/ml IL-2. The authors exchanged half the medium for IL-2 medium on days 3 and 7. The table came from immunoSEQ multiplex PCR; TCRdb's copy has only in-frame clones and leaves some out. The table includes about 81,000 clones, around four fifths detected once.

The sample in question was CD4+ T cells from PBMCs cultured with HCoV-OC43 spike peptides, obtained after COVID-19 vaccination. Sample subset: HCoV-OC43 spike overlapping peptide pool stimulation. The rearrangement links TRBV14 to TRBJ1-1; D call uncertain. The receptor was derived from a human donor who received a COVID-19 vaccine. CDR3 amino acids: CASSQGKGWNTEAFF. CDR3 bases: TGTGCCAGCAGCCAAGGCAAGGGATGGAACACTGAAGCTTTCTTT.